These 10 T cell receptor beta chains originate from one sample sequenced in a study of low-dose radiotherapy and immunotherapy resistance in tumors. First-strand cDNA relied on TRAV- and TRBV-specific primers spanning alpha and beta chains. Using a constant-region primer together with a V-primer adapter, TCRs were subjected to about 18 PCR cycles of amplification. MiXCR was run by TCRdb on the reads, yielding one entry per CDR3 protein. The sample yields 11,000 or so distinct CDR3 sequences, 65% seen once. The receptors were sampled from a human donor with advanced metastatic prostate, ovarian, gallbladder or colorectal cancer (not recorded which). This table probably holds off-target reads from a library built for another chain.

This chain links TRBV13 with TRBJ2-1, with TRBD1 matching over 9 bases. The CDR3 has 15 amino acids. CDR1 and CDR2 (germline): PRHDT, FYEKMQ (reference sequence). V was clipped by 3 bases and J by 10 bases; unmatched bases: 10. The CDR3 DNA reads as TGTGCCAGCAGCTTGCTGGCGGACAGGGGACGGGAGCAGTTCTTC. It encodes CASSLLADRGREQFF.

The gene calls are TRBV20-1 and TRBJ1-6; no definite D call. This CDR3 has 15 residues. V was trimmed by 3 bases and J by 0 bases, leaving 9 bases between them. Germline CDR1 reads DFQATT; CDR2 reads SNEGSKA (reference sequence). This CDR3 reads CSASPRSSYNSPLHF. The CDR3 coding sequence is TGCAGTGCTAGCCCAAGGAGCTCCTATAATTCACCCCTCCACTTT.

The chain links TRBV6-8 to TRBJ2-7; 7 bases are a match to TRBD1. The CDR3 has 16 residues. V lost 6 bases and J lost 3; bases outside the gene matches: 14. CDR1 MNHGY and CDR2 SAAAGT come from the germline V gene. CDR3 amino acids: CASRSSGTANFYEQYF. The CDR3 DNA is TGTGCCAGCAGATCTTCAGGGACAGCGAACTTCTACGAGCAGTACTTC.

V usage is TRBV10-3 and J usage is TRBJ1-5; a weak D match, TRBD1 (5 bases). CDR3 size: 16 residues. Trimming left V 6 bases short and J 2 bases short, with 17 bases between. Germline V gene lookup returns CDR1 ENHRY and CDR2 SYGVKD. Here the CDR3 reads CAISGTGGAGNQPQHF. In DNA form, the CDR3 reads TGTGCCATCAGCGGAACGGGAGGGGCCGGCAATCAGCCCCAGCATTTT.

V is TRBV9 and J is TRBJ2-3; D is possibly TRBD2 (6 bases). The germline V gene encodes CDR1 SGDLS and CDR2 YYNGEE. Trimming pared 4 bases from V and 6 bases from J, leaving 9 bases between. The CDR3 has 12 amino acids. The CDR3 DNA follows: TGTGCCAGCAGCTTGGCGGGGGATACGCAGTATTTT. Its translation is CASSLAGDTQYF.

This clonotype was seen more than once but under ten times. The CDR3 DNA sequence: TGTGCCAGCAGTGAAGGGACGCCGCGGAAGGAAGCTTTCTTT. Translation: CASSEGTPRKEAFF. The J gene is TRBJ1-1, the V gene TRBV6-6; the D gene is possibly TRBD1 (5 bases). CDR3 length equals 14 residues. Trimming took 5 bases from V and 8 from J, leaving 18 bases between them. Germline CDR1 reads MNHNY; CDR2 reads SVGAGI (reference sequence).

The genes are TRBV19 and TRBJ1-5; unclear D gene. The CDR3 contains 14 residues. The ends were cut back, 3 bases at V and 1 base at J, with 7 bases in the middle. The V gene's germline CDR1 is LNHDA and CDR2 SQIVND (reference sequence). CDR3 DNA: TGTGCCAGTAGTATTGGACGGAGCAATCAGCCCCAGCATTTT. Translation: CASSIGRSNQPQHF.

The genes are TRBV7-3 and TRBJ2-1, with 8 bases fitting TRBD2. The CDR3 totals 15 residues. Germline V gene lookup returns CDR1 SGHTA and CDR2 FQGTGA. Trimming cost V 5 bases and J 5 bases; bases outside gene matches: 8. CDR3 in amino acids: CASSPPGLGNNEQFF. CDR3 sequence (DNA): TGTGCCAGCAGCCCCCCGGGACTAGGCAACAATGAGCAGTTCTTC.

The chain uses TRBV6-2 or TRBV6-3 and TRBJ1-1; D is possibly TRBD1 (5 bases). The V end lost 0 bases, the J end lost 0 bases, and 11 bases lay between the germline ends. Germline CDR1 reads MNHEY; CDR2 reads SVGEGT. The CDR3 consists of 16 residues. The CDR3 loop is CASSYSRGVMNTEAFF. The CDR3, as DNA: TGTGCCAGCAGTTACTCGAGAGGGGTGATGAACACTGAAGCTTTCTTT.

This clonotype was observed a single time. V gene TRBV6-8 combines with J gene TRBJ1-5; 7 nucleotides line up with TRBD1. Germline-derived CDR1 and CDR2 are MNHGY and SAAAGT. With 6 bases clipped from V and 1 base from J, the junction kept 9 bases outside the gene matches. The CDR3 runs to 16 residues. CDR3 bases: TGTGCCAGCAGACCAAGACAGGGCAAAAGCAATCAGCCCCAGCATTTT. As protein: CASRPRQGKSNQPQHF.